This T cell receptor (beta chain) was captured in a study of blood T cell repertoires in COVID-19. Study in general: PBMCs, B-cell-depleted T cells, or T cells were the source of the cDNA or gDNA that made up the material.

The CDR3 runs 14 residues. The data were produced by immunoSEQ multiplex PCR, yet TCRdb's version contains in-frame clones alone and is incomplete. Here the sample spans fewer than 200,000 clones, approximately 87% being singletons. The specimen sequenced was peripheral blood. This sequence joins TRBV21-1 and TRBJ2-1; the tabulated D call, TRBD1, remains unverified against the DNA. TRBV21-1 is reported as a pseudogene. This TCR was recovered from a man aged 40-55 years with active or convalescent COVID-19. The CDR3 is CASSKVLGPDEQFF. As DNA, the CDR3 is TGTGCCAGCAGCAAAGTGCTGGGGCCCGATGAGCAGTTCTTC.